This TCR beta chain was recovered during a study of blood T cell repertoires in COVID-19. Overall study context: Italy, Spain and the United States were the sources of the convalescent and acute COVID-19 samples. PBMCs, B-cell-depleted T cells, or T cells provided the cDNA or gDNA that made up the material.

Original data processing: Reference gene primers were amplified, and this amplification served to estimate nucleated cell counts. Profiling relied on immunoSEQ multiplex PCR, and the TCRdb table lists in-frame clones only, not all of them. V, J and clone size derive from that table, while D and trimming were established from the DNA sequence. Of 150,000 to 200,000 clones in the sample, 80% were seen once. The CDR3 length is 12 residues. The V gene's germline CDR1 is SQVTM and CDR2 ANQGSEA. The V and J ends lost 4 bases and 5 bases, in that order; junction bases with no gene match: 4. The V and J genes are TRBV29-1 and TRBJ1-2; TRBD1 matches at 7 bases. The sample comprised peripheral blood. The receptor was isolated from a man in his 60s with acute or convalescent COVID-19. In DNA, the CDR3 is TGCAGCGTTGCCGGGACAGATTATGGCTACACCTTC. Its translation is CSVAGTDYGYTF.